The sequence of this T cell receptor (beta chain) was determined in a study of blood T cell repertoires in COVID-19. Study details: Acute-phase and convalescent COVID-19 samples originated in the United States, Italy and Spain. Sample material is recorded as cDNA or gDNA derived from T cells, B-cell-depleted T cells, or PBMCs.

One Seattle source followed patients from active infection through their disease course. V gave up 5 bases and J gave up 1 base; unmatched junction bases: 10. This CDR3 contains 16 residues. The germline V gene encodes CDR1 SGHTA and CDR2 FQGTGA. The authors' processing: Estimated nucleated cell counts came from reference gene primer amplification. The table came from immunoSEQ multiplex PCR; TCRdb's copy has only in-frame clones and leaves some out. That table gives V, J and clone size, and the DNA gave D and trimming. The data hold almost 200,000 clones, with just under 85% observed a single time. The chain combines TRBV7-3 with TRBJ1-1; TRBD1 agrees at 7 bases. The sequencing sample was made of peripheral blood. The sequence came from a man in his sixties with COVID-19, enrolled during active disease. DNA for the CDR3: TGTGCCAGCAGCCCAGGGGGTGGAGCGTCGAACACTGAAGCTTTCTTT. Translation: CASSPGGGASNTEAFF.